Presented here are 32 T cell receptor beta chains from one specimen sequenced in a study of T-cell reconstitution after alpha-beta-depleted transplantation in children. This sample's TCRbeta library carried unique molecular identifier barcodes. From the PCR reads, TCRdb called clonotypes with MiXCR, one entry per CDR3 protein. The data contain hundreds of thousands of distinct CDR3 sequences, 16% of them seen just once; the ten biggest clones take up roughly 29%. This specimen was PBMCs, mostly from graft donor cells, taken 360 days after TCRalphabeta/CD19-depleted stem cell transplant. The receptor set was obtained from a boy less than two years old who had a stem cell transplant for Wiskott-Aldrich syndrome, so the T cells may come from the graft donor.

CDR3 in amino acids: CASSPPDRENQPQHF. The CDR3 region has the DNA TGTGCCAGCAGTCCCCCTGACAGGGAAAATCAGCCCCAGCATTTT. The rearrangement joins TRBV12-3 or TRBV12-4 to TRBJ1-5; 7 nucleotides match TRBD1. J gave up 4 bases and V 5 bases, and 8 bases lay outside the gene matches. The CDR3 covers 15 residues.

This clonotype was counted a few times. V usage is TRBV5-1 and J usage is TRBJ2-5; a weak D match, TRBD1 (6 bases). The CDR3 extends over 16 amino acids. Trimming stripped 0 bases from V and 4 bases from J, with 16 bases between. Germline-derived CDR1 and CDR2 are SGHRS and YFSETQ. The CDR3 DNA reads as TGCGCCAGCAGCTTGGGCCCGGGACAAAGGGGAGAGACCCAGTACTTC. Encoded protein: CASSLGPGQRGETQYF.

This clonotype was counted only a few times. The chain employs TRBV7-9 and TRBJ2-1; 8 positions agree with TRBD2. The CDR3 totals 16 residues. After removal of 1 base from V and 11 bases from J, the junction contained 13 bases not matched to a gene. CDR1 is SEHNR and CDR2 is FQNEAQ in the germline V gene (reference sequence). In DNA, the CDR3 is TGTGCCAGCAGCTTAGGGCCCCTGGGCCCGGGGGGGCAGCAGTTCTTC. It encodes CASSLGPLGPGGQQFF. The variable domain in full, with the rest retrieved from reference TRBV7-9 and TRBJ2-1, is DTGVSQNPRHKITKRGQNVTFRCDPISEHNRLYWYRQTLGQGPEFLTYFQNEAQLEKSRLLSDRFSAERPKGSFSTLEIQRTEQGDSAMYLCASSLGPLGPGGQQFFGPGTRLTVL.

As for this clonotype: Its ends do not fully match the called genes, so a read error is possible. The rearrangement uses TRBV3-1 and TRBJ2-2; D perhaps matches TRBD2 (7 bases). Germline V lookup: CDR1 LGHDT, CDR2 YNNKEL (reference sequence). There are 16 residues in the CDR3. CDR3 sequence (DNA): TGTGCCGGCAGAAGGGGGGGGCCAGCGAACACCGGGGAGCTGTTTTTT. Translation: CAGRRGGPANTGELFF. The full variable domain, its missing parts supplied by reference TRBV3-1 and TRBJ2-2, is DTAVSQTPKYLVTQMGNDKSIKCEQNLGHDTMYWYKQDSKKFLKIMFSYNNKELIINETVPNRFSPKSPDKAHLNLHINSLELGDSAVYFCAGRRGGPANTGELFFGEGSRLTVL.

This clonotype was seen a handful of times. The chain combines TRBV27 with TRBJ1-1; D may be TRBD1 (5 bases). This CDR3 comprises 12 residues. V was trimmed by 5 bases and J by 5 bases, leaving 9 bases between them. CDR1 MNHEY and CDR2 SMNVEV come from the germline V gene (reference sequence). CDR3 loop: CASSTQGTEAFF. The CDR3 DNA follows: TGTGCCAGCAGTACCCAGGGTACTGAAGCTTTCTTT.

This chain uses TRBV5-6 with TRBJ1-2, with D unclear. V dropped 8 bases and J dropped 4 bases, with 15 bases sitting between them. This CDR3 comprises 13 residues. Germline V gene sequence: CDR1 SGHDT, CDR2 YYEEEE. For the CDR3, the DNA is TGTGCCAGGGGCCCCGGGCCCCTCTATGGCTACACCTTC. Translated, it gives CARGPGPLYGYTF.

This sequence joins TRBV12-3 or TRBV12-4 and TRBJ2-1; D remains ambiguous. V lost 3 bases, J lost 4 bases, and 10 bases lay in between. The CDR3 totals 14 residues. The CDR3 coding sequence is TGTGCCAGCAGTTTCCGCCCGGATTACAATGAGCAGTTCTTC. This codes for CASSFRPDYNEQFF.

This clonotype was counted a few times. This chain uses TRBV24-1 with TRBJ2-1; the D gene is possibly TRBD1 (5 bases). Per germline, CDR1 KGHDR and CDR2 SFDVKD. This CDR3 comprises 17 residues. V lost 4 bases and J lost 5, with 20 bases in between. CDR3 sequence: CATSDSPPRGVDNEQFF. The CDR3 DNA is TGTGCCACCAGTGACTCACCCCCAAGGGGCGTTGACAATGAGCAGTTCTTC.

The chain recombines TRBV29-1 with TRBJ2-5; TRBD1 matches at 7 bases. This CDR3 has 16 amino acids. CDR1 SQVTM and CDR2 ANQGSEA come from the germline V gene. Germline trimming cut 5 bases from V and 4 bases from J; bases unmatched to any gene: 16. The CDR3 is CSVLGRPDRVRETQYF. In nucleotides, the CDR3 is TGCAGCGTTCTTGGACGACCCGACAGGGTTAGAGAGACCCAGTACTTC.

V gene TRBV24-1 combines with J gene TRBJ2-3; D may be TRBD2 (7 bases). Germline-derived CDR1 and CDR2 are KGHDR and SFDVKD. Trimming shortened V by 5 bases and J by 3 bases, and 14 bases separated the two germline ends. CDR3 length equals 15 residues. CDR3 sequence: CATSAPRGGTDTQYF. In DNA form, the CDR3 reads TGTGCCACCAGTGCTCCGAGGGGGGGGACAGATACGCAGTATTTT.

This clonotype has a handful of counts. CDR3 region: CASSNIAPAKNIQYF. The CDR3 DNA is TGTGCCAGCAGCAATATAGCCCCGGCCAAAAACATTCAGTACTTC. The gene calls are TRBV21-1 and TRBJ2-4; TRBD2 is the table's D call and was not checked against the DNA. TRBV21-1 has pseudogene status. The CDR3 is made up of 15 amino acids.

This clonotype showed up just a few times. This sequence joins TRBV20-1 and TRBJ2-7, with TRBD2 matching over 8 bases. Germline V gene data show CDR1 as DFQATT and CDR2 as SNEGSKA (reference sequence). J gave up 7 bases and V 6 bases, and 17 bases lay outside the gene matches. The CDR3 has 15 residues. The DNA for the CDR3 is TGCAGTGCCATCGACGGGGGGGCGATATCCTGGGAGCAGTACTTC. This translates into CSAIDGGAISWEQYF.

The gene calls are TRBV7-2 and TRBJ2-7; the match to TRBD1 covers 7 bases. CDR3 size: 14 residues. Unmatched junction bases numbered 5, after V lost 4 bases and J lost 2 bases. Germline V gene data show CDR1 as SGHTA and CDR2 as FQGNSA. CDR3 sequence: CASSSWTGTYEQYF. The CDR3 coding sequence is TGTGCCAGCAGCTCGTGGACAGGAACCTACGAGCAGTACTTC.

The gene calls are TRBV7-2 and TRBJ2-5, with a weak D call TRBD1 (6 bases). Germline CDR1 reads SGHTA; CDR2 reads FQGNSA. This CDR3 is 13 amino acids long. Trimming took 6 bases from V and 1 from J, leaving 9 bases between them. For the CDR3, the DNA is TGTGCCAGCAGTCGGACAGCCCAAGAGACCCAGTACTTC. It is translated as CASSRTAQETQYF. Looking up the rest from reference TRBV7-2 and TRBJ2-5 gives the full variable domain: GAGVSQSPSNKVTEKGKDVELRCDPISGHTALYWYRQSLGQGLEFLIYFQGNSAPDKSGLPSDRFSAERTGGSVSTLTIQRTQQEDSAVYLCASSRTAQETQYFGPGTRLLVL.

This clonotype occurred a few times. This chain links TRBV12-3 or TRBV12-4 with TRBJ2-5; D is undetermined. CDR3 length equals 12 residues. V lost 5 bases, J lost 7 bases, and 11 bases lay in between. The CDR3: CASSPQGVTQYF. The CDR3 nucleotides are TGTGCCAGCAGTCCCCAAGGTGTGACCCAGTACTTC.

V and J are TRBV6-2 or TRBV6-3 and TRBJ2-1; 13 bases are a match to TRBD2. Germline assignment: CDR1 MNHEY and CDR2 SVGEGT. V lost 7 bases, J lost 4 bases, and 4 bases stayed unmatched. This CDR3 has 15 amino acids. The CDR3 loop reads CASTGLAGDYNEQFF. CDR3 nucleotide sequence: TGTGCCAGCACCGGACTAGCGGGAGATTACAATGAGCAGTTCTTC.

The table lists this clonotype with a few counts. The rearrangement uses TRBV20-1 and TRBJ2-5; unclear D gene. The CDR3 length is 16 residues. CDR1 and CDR2 from the germline V gene are DFQATT and SNEGSKA (reference sequence). Trimming stripped 4 bases from V and 3 bases from J, with 21 bases between. The CDR3 is CSAIPVPSTYKETQYF. CDR3 sequence (DNA): TGCAGTGCTATCCCCGTTCCCAGTACCTATAAAGAGACCCAGTACTTC.

About this clonotype itself: One junction end does not reproduce the germline sequence, and a read error may be involved. This rearrangement joins TRBV5-6 to TRBJ2-1, with D tentatively TRBD2 (6 bases). There are 17 residues in the CDR3. In germline, CDR1 is SGHDT, CDR2 YYEEEE. This CDR3 reads CASTLRVGTQAYNEQFF. The CDR3 DNA reads TGTGCCAGCACCTTGCGAGTCGGGACTCAAGCCTACAATGAGCAGTTCTTC.

This clonotype was recorded a few times. The rearrangement joins TRBV11-2 to TRBJ2-7; no clear D. The germline CDR1 and CDR2 sequences are SGHAT and FQNNGV. The CDR3 is 14 residues long. V lost 5 bases and J lost 4, with 15 bases in between. The CDR3 region has the DNA TGTGCCAGCAGCCTATCCATGCTAGGTTACGAGCAGTACTTC. Translated, it gives CASSLSMLGYEQYF.

The rearrangement uses TRBV5-1 and TRBJ2-1, with D uncertain. The germline V and J ends were trimmed by 0 bases and 2 bases, with 9 bases remaining between them. The V gene's germline CDR1 is SGHRS and CDR2 YFSETQ. The CDR3 length is 15 residues. CDR3 region: CASSLGLSPYNEQFF. For the CDR3, the DNA is TGCGCCAGCAGCTTGGGGCTGTCGCCCTACAATGAGCAGTTCTTC.

The chain carries TRBV11-2 and TRBJ2-6; D is undetermined. V was cut by 2 bases and J by 2 bases, with 13 bases left in between. Looked up from germline, CDR1 is SGHAT and CDR2 is FQNNGV. This CDR3 region has 17 residues. The CDR3: CASSLPLGFPGANVLTF. The CDR3 bases are TGTGCCAGCAGCTTACCTCTAGGGTTCCCTGGGGCCAACGTCCTGACTTTC.

V gene TRBV24-1 combines with J gene TRBJ2-5, with 9 bases identical to TRBD1. Germline V CDR1 and CDR2: KGHDR, SFDVKD. The CDR3 loop spans 15 amino acids. Trimming removed 7 bases from V and 2 bases from J; junction bases left unmatched: 7. The CDR3 is CATSFGQGYQETQYF. CDR3 nucleotide sequence: TGTGCCACCAGCTTCGGACAGGGGTATCAAGAGACCCAGTACTTC.

This clonotype was picked up a small number of times. The V call is TRBV12-3 or TRBV12-4, the J call TRBJ2-1; a possible D gene is TRBD2 (5 bases). The CDR3 extends over 16 amino acids. V gave up 3 bases and J gave up 1 base, with 13 bases separating them. CDR3 loop: CASSFSAGPSYNEQFF. CDR3 in DNA: TGTGCCAGCAGTTTTTCGGCGGGCCCGTCCTACAATGAGCAGTTCTTC.

This clonotype showed up just a few times. This chain connects TRBV18 to TRBJ1-1; a possible D gene is TRBD1 (5 bases). V gave up 0 bases and J gave up 4 bases, with 18 bases separating them. Germline V lookup: CDR1 KGHSH, CDR2 LQKENI. The CDR3 sequence is 17 residues long. This chain's CDR3 is CASSPPGRAIFGTEAFF. The CDR3 DNA reads TGTGCCAGCTCACCACCGGGCAGGGCGATTTTTGGCACTGAAGCTTTCTTT.

V and J are TRBV4-1 and TRBJ2-5; 10 positions agree with TRBD1. The J segment lost 1 base and the V segment lost 6 bases, leaving 5 bases of the junction unmatched. This CDR3 is 15 amino acids long. From germline, CDR1 is MGHRA and CDR2 YSYEKL. As DNA, the CDR3 is TGCGCCAGCAGTACTGGGACAGGGGCCCAAGAGACCCAGTACTTC. Translation: CASSTGTGAQETQYF.

The rearrangement uses TRBV15 and TRBJ2-5; weak D call: TRBD1 (6 bases). Trimming removed 3 bases from V and 1 base from J, with 15 bases in between. Germline loops: CDR1 LNHNV, CDR2 YYDKDF (reference sequence). The CDR3 is made up of 16 amino acids. DNA for the CDR3: TGTGCCACCAGCAGGATACCCTCGACAGGCCAAGAGACCCAGTACTTC. It encodes CATSRIPSTGQETQYF.

This clonotype was picked up a small number of times. This chain joins TRBV12-3 or TRBV12-4 and TRBJ2-7, with a weak D call TRBD1 (6 bases). The V end lost 4 bases, the J end lost 1 base, and 14 bases lay between the germline ends. CDR3 length: 15 residues. This chain's CDR3 is CASSSNRDRSYEQYF. CDR3 nucleotide sequence: TGTGCCAGCAGTTCCAACAGGGATCGGTCCTACGAGCAGTACTTC.

This clonotype was observed a handful of times. This chain links TRBV15 with TRBJ2-7; 9 bases fit TRBD2. The V gene end was trimmed by 3 bases and the J gene end by 4 bases; junction bases not matched to a gene: 7. This CDR3 comprises 15 residues. Germline loops: CDR1 LNHNV, CDR2 YYDKDF (reference sequence). This CDR3 is CATSRLPTSGYEQYF. As DNA, the CDR3 is TGTGCCACCAGCAGGCTCCCGACTAGCGGTTACGAGCAGTACTTC.

A few counts support this clonotype. The J gene is TRBJ2-1, the V gene TRBV5-1; D may be TRBD1 (5 bases). V was cut by 7 bases and J by 3 bases, with 14 bases left in between. CDR3 length: 14 amino acids. Germline CDR1 is SGHRS and CDR2 is YFSETQ. For the CDR3, the DNA is TGCGCCAGCCATAGGGGCGGTAACTACAATGAGCAGTTCTTC. Its protein product is CASHRGGNYNEQFF.

The J gene is TRBJ2-7, the V gene TRBV4-1; 7 positions agree with TRBD1. In germline, CDR1 is MGHRA, CDR2 YSYEKL. After removal of 1 base from V and 7 bases from J, the junction contained 13 bases not matched to a gene. The CDR3 is 16 amino acids. The CDR3 coding sequence is TGCGCCAGCAGCCAAGCTGACCGGGACAGAAGTGCGGAGCAGTACTTC. Translating it yields CASSQADRDRSAEQYF.

The chain recombines TRBV5-1 with TRBJ2-1; D ambiguous. V lost 6 bases and J lost 0, with 16 bases in between. Germline lookup yields CDR1 SGHRS and CDR2 YFSETQ. The CDR3 loop spans 16 amino acids. CDR3 sequence (DNA): TGCGCCAGCACCCATGGACCCTCCAGCTCCTACAATGAGCAGTTCTTC. Its protein product is CASTHGPSSSYNEQFF.

This rearrangement joins TRBV10-3 to TRBJ1-2, with D possibly being TRBD1 (6 bases). Trimming removed 6 bases at V and 4 bases at J, with 12 bases between. Germline V lookup: CDR1 ENHRY, CDR2 SYGVKD. The CDR3 sequence is 13 residues long. The CDR3 is CAISPTGRYGYTF. In DNA form, the CDR3 reads TGTGCCATCAGCCCCACAGGGCGCTATGGCTACACCTTC.